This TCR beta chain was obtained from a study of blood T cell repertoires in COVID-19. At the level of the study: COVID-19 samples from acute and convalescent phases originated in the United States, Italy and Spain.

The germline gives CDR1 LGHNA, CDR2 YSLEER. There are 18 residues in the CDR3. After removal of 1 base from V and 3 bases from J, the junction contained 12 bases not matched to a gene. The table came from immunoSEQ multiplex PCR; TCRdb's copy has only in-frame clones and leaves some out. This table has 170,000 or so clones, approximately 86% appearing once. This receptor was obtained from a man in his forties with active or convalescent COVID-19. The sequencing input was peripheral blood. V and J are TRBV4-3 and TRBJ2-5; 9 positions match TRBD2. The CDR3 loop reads CASSQGVAGAPTKETQYF. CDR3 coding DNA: TGCGCCAGCAGCCAAGGTGTAGCGGGGGCACCGACCAAAGAGACCCAGTACTTC.